A single sample is the source of the 12 T cell receptor beta chains below, sequenced in a study of T cell repertoires in cytomegalovirus infection. No antigen is known for these receptors. TCRdb re-derived calls from the reads in MiXCR, one entry per CDR3 protein. This sample has more than 110,000 distinct CDR3 sequences, with 32% found just once. This specimen was CD8+ T cells from cultured PBMCs, taken from culture after CMV antigen stimulation. The receptor set was obtained from a human donor in good health (CMV status not recorded). Some clones in this sample may be carry-over from other donors' samples.

At least ten counts were recorded for this clonotype. The chain carries TRBV11-2 and TRBJ1-5, with D hard to call. Germline lookup yields CDR1 SGHAT and CDR2 FQNNGV. The V end lost 2 bases, the J end lost 8 bases, and 10 bases lay between the germline ends. There are 13 residues in the CDR3. CDR3 nucleotide sequence: TGTGCCAGCAGCTTATTGGTATCTGAGCCCCAGCATTTT. It specifies CASSLLVSEPQHF. Filled out from reference TRBV11-2 and TRBJ1-5, the complete variable domain reads EAGVAQSPRYKIIEKRQSVAFWCNPISGHATLYWYQQILGQGPKLLIQFQNNGVVDDSQLPKDRFSAERLKGVDSTLKIQPAKLEDSAVYLCASSLLVSEPQHFGDGTRLSIL.

This chain links TRBV12-3 or TRBV12-4 with TRBJ2-2; D ambiguous. The CDR3 has 15 residues. Trimming took off 5 bases at V and 3 bases at J, with 13 bases between the two ends. The CDR3 sequence: CASSPDLRYTGELFF. In DNA form, the CDR3 reads TGTGCCAGCAGTCCGGACCTTAGATACACCGGGGAGCTGTTTTTT.

This clonotype has ten or more counts. V is TRBV7-8 and J is TRBJ1-1, with D tentatively TRBD1 (5 bases). The CDR3 totals 15 residues. CDR1 SGHVS and CDR2 FQNEAQ come from the germline V gene. The ends were cut back, 4 bases at V and 2 bases at J, with 14 bases in the middle. The CDR3 protein is CASSSAGMRNTEAFF. In nucleotides, the CDR3 is TGTGCCAGCAGCTCAGCAGGGATGAGAAACACTGAAGCTTTCTTT.

The chain joins TRBV5-4 to TRBJ2-6; 8 nucleotides agree with TRBD2. Trimming at V came to 4 bases and at J to 2 bases, leaving 11 bases not matched to a gene. The CDR3 totals 18 residues. Germline assignment: CDR1 SGHNT and CDR2 YYREEE (reference sequence). CDR3 DNA: TGTGCCAGCAGCATCGTGGACAGCGGGGGACCTGGGGCCAACGTCCTGACTTTC. Translation gives CASSIVDSGGPGANVLTF.

There are many counts of this clonotype. The CDR3, as DNA: TGTGCCAGCAGTTACGGGACTAGCGGGGGAATCTACAATGAGCAGTTCTTC. As protein: CASSYGTSGGIYNEQFF. V is TRBV6-5 and J is TRBJ2-1; 14 positions match TRBD2. Germline V gives CDR1 MNHEY, CDR2 SVGAGI. J gave up 3 bases and V 2 bases, and 3 bases lay outside the gene matches. CDR3 size: 17 residues.

This clonotype came up a few times. The chain joins TRBV2 to TRBJ2-7; 8 bases agree with TRBD2. CDR3 size: 15 residues. The J segment lost 10 bases and the V segment lost 8 bases, leaving 19 bases of the junction unmatched. Per the germline V gene, CDR1 is SNHLY and CDR2 is FYNNEI. CDR3 protein: CASLNWRGDSTEQYF. As DNA, the CDR3 is TGTGCCAGCCTCAATTGGCGGGGGGACTCTACGGAACAGTACTTC.

This clonotype was seen just once. The chain couples TRBV6-2 or TRBV6-3 to TRBJ2-3; the D is unclear. Germline CDR1 MNHEY, CDR2 SVGEGT. V was pared by 4 bases and J by 3 bases, with 11 bases between. This CDR3 comprises 14 residues. The CDR3 sequence is CASSFPPRTDTQYF. The CDR3 region has the DNA TGTGCCAGCAGTTTCCCCCCTCGGACAGATACGCAGTATTTT.

This clonotype was detected many times. DNA of the CDR3: TGTGCCAGCAGTGACAGCTACAATGAGCAGTTCTTC. It encodes CASSDSYNEQFF. V gene TRBV12-3 or TRBV12-4 combines with J gene TRBJ2-1; D is possibly TRBD1 (5 bases). Trimming took off 5 bases at V and 3 bases at J, with 5 bases between the two ends. This CDR3 contains 12 residues.

Turning to this clonotype: At one end the junction does not follow the germline gene, possibly because of a read error. The J gene is TRBJ2-3, the V gene TRBV7-2, with D perhaps TRBD1 (6 bases). CDR1 SGHTA and CDR2 FQGNSA come from the germline V gene. This CDR3 contains 15 residues. This CDR3 reads CASSLALGATDTQYF. The DNA of the CDR3 is TGTGCCAGCAGCCTAGCCTTGGGGGCCACAGATACGCAGTATTTT. Variable domain in full (rest from reference TRBV7-2 and TRBJ2-3): GAGVSQSPSNKVTEKGKDVELRCDPISGHTALYWYRQSLGQGLEFLIYFQGNSAPDKSGLPSDRFSAERTGGSVSTLTIQRTQQEDSAVYLCASSLALGATDTQYFGPGTRLTVL.

The V gene is TRBV15, the J gene TRBJ2-3; either TRBD1 or TRBD2 may fit D (5 bases each). The CDR3 has 16 residues. Deletions cut 3 bases from V and 2 bases from J, with 15 bases between. Germline V gives CDR1 LNHNV, CDR2 YYDKDF (reference sequence). Written as DNA, the CDR3 is TGTGCCACCAGCAGCTCCCGGGACGGAAACACAGATACGCAGTATTTT. Translating it yields CATSSSRDGNTDTQYF.

The chain recombines TRBV19 with TRBJ1-2, with 7 bases matching TRBD1. The V gene's germline CDR1 is LNHDA and CDR2 SQIVND (reference sequence). V lost 5 bases, J lost 6 bases, and 6 bases stayed unmatched. This CDR3 comprises 13 residues. CDR3 amino acids: CASSLGTDDGYTF. The CDR3 DNA reads TGTGCCAGTAGTCTAGGGACAGATGATGGCTACACCTTC. The variable domain in full, completed from reference TRBV19 and TRBJ1-2, reads DGGITQSPKYLFRKEGQNVTLSCEQNLNHDAMYWYRQDPGQGLRLIYYSQIVNDFQKGDIAEGYSVSREKKESFPLTVTSAQKNPTAFYLCASSLGTDDGYTFGSGTRLTVV.

The chain combines TRBV7-6 with TRBJ2-7; D is possibly TRBD1 (6 bases). Germline V gives CDR1 SGHVS, CDR2 FNYEAQ. The CDR3 is 14 amino acids. Trimming shortened V by 6 bases and J by 4 bases, and 16 bases separated the two germline ends. This CDR3 reads CASRSQGKEYEQYF. DNA for the CDR3: TGTGCCAGCAGATCACAGGGTAAGGAGTACGAGCAGTACTTC.